Included here is one T cell receptor (beta chain) sequence, with context. The antigen is unknown. The data belong to a study of cytomegalovirus exposure and HLA in healthy donors. It was with 60 Vbeta and 13 Jbeta primers that the PCR ran. Data came from immunoSEQ multiplex PCR; TCRdb stores just in-frame clones and leaves some out. The sample yields approximately 150,000 clones, around 85% seen once. Study-level results: Later on, an analysis showed TCR association rates differing by HLA locus, with DRB1 the most and HLA-C the fewest. TCR beta V segments were, for the most part, productive about 87% or about 30% of the time in an earlier analysis.

The CDR3 spans 15 residues. Germline CDR1 is WNHNN and CDR2 is SYGVQD (reference sequence). V lost 2 bases and J lost 3, with 11 bases in between. The receptor was isolated from a male donor in good health and CMV-seronegative. The rearrangement uses TRBV10-1 and TRBJ2-1; maybe TRBD2 (6 bases). The sample was PBMCs. CDR3 nucleotide sequence: TGCGCCAGCAGTGAGACTAGCATGAACTACAATGAGCAGTTCTTC. Its protein is CASSETSMNYNEQFF.